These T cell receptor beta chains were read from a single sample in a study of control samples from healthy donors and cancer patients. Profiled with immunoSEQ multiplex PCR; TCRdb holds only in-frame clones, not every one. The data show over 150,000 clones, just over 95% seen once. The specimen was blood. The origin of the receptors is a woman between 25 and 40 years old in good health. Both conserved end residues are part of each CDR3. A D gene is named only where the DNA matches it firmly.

cdr3_nt: TGTGCCATCAGTGAGACTACAGGGTTTGGTGAAAAACTGTTTTTT; cdr3_aa: CAISETTGFGEKLFF; v_call: TRBV10-3; j_call: TRBJ1-4; d_call: NA
cdr3_nt: TGCGCCAGCAACCCGGGACAGAGCACAGATACGCAGTATTTT; cdr3_aa: CASNPGQSTDTQYF; v_call: TRBV5-1; j_call: TRBJ2-3; d_call: TRBD1
cdr3_nt: TGTGCCAGCAGCGCCCTGGTTACCGGGGAGCTGTTTTTT; cdr3_aa: CASSALVTGELFF; v_call: TRBV6-5; j_call: TRBJ2-2; d_call: NA
cdr3_nt: TGTGCCAGCAGCCAGATCGGGGAGGGGGTTTCCTACGAGCAGTACTTC; cdr3_aa: CASSQIGEGVSYEQYF; v_call: TRBV3-1/TRBV3-2; j_call: TRBJ2-7; d_call: NA
cdr3_nt: TGTGCCAGCAGCTTAGTACGAGTGAACACTGAAGCTTTCTTT; cdr3_aa: CASSLVRVNTEAFF; v_call: TRBV7-2; j_call: TRBJ1-1; d_call: NA
cdr3_nt: TGTGCCAGCAGTACCGGACTAGCGGTATGGGAGCAGTACTTC; cdr3_aa: CASSTGLAVWEQYF; v_call: TRBV28; j_call: TRBJ2-7; d_call: TRBD2
cdr3_nt: TGTGCCAGCAGCTTGGGGGGACTAGACGGGACAGATACGCAGTATTTT; cdr3_aa: CASSLGGLDGTDTQYF; v_call: TRBV5-4; j_call: TRBJ2-3; d_call: TRBD2
cdr3_nt: TGTGCCAGCAGCCGGAGGGTGGTGAACACTGAAGCTTTCTTT; cdr3_aa: CASSRRVVNTEAFF; v_call: TRBV13; j_call: TRBJ1-1; d_call: NA
cdr3_nt: TGTGCCAGCAGTTTATTGCCCGAGCTGGGGGAAAAACTGTTTTTT; cdr3_aa: CASSLLPELGEKLFF; v_call: TRBV28; j_call: TRBJ1-4; d_call: NA
cdr3_nt: TGCGCCAGCAGCTTATCAGGGGAGGCCACTGAAGCTTTCTTT; cdr3_aa: CASSLSGEATEAFF; v_call: TRBV5-1; j_call: TRBJ1-1; d_call: NA
cdr3_nt: TGTGCCAGCAGGGGTAGACCGGGTCAGCCCCAGCATTTT; cdr3_aa: CASRGRPGQPQHF; v_call: TRBV2; j_call: TRBJ1-5; d_call: NA
cdr3_nt: TGTGCCAGCAGTTCCCCAAGGGAGGGGGCCGCTTTCTTT; cdr3_aa: CASSSPREGAAFF; v_call: TRBV27; j_call: TRBJ1-1; d_call: TRBD1
cdr3_nt: TGTGCCAGCAGTACAGGGATTAATTCACCCCTCCACTTT; cdr3_aa: CASSTGINSPLHF; v_call: TRBV27; j_call: TRBJ1-6; d_call: NA
cdr3_nt: TGCAGCGTTGTGAGGACACCTTCCACAGATACGCAGTATTTT; cdr3_aa: CSVVRTPSTDTQYF; v_call: TRBV29-1; j_call: TRBJ2-3; d_call: NA
cdr3_nt: TGTGCCAGCAGCCCGGGACCGAGCTACGAGCAGTACTTC; cdr3_aa: CASSPGPSYEQYF; v_call: TRBV5-6; j_call: TRBJ2-7; d_call: NA
cdr3_nt: TGCGCCAGCAGCTTGGCCTGGGGCGGGGGGGCCCACAATGAGCAGTTCTTC; cdr3_aa: CASSLAWGGGAHNEQFF; v_call: TRBV5-1; j_call: TRBJ2-1; d_call: TRBD2